A single TCR beta chain is shown here with its context. Its antigen is unidentified. This sample stems from a study of CD8 T cells in ankylosing spondylitis. It was by quantitative 5'-RACE with molecular barcodes that TCR beta libraries were made. TCRdb re-derived calls from the 5' RACE reads in MiXCR, one entry per CDR3 protein. Altogether some 350,000 distinct CDR3 sequences are present, roughly 14% being singletons, with the ten largest covering approximately 1%. V was clipped by 6 bases and J by 10 bases; unmatched bases: 10. Germline CDR1 reads WSHSY; CDR2 reads SAAADI. The CDR3 contains 14 residues. Study-wide points: Researchers reportedly found disease-linked clones significantly enriched in matched ankylosing spondylitis synovial fluid. Disease-linked clones bore a CD8+ phenotype, appearing relatively rarely in peripheral blood. What appeared characteristic of ankylosing spondylitis blood was a TCR beta motif of 7 or 8 highly homologous variants.

The sequence derives from a male donor with ankylosing spondylitis or in good health (not recorded which). Sequenced: blood, either unsorted or a sorted T cell fraction (not recorded which). The chain couples TRBV10-2 to TRBJ1-5; 9 bases are a match to TRBD1. The CDR3 reads CASSVGQGSFPQHF. The DNA of the CDR3 is TGCGCCAGCAGCGTTGGACAGGGGAGTTTTCCCCAGCATTTT.